The clone carrying this TCR beta chain came up a few times. The antigen remains undetermined. Bulk TCR libraries were made with methods that had been previously described and with listed TCR primers. TCRdb re-called the PCR reads with MiXCR, one entry per CDR3 protein. Of about 63,000 distinct CDR3 sequences detected, around 19% appear once; the ten largest clones hold about 1.5%. This specimen comes from a study of molecular identifiers for immune sequencing clone quantification. Study-level points and caveats: Single-cell amounts of spiked Jurkat TCR RNA were reportedly detectable among about a million naive cells.

V was trimmed by 2 bases and J by 8 bases, leaving 9 bases between them. This CDR3 is built from 12 residues. The rearrangement uses TRBV12-3 or TRBV12-4 and TRBJ1-2; D gene uncertain. The sample was naive CD8+ T cells from blood, with Jurkat cell RNA spiked in. The subset here: FACS-sorted CD8+CD4-CCR7+CD45RA+ naive T cells. The source is a human donor in good health. Some libraries in this study had Jurkat cell RNA spiked in. CDR3 amino acids: CASSLRGGGYTF. As DNA, the CDR3 is TGTGCCAGCAGTTTACGAGGCGGGGGCTACACCTTC.